This T cell receptor (beta chain) was sequenced for a study of shared clonotypes between healthy human individuals. As for the study in general: Samples came from a couple of female and a few male donors aged 18 to 49. The study, taken as a whole, reports: Only blood was sampled; tissue repertoires likely differ. Between four donors, naive CD4 clonotypes were shared at a level of around 5.2%.

As for this clone: Its antigen is currently unknown. At the DNA level, this CDR3 is encoded by other sequences in the same sample as well.

Assay execution took place at the deep level. Assay used: immunoSEQ multiplex PCR; TCRdb lists only in-frame clones, some missing. The table lists about 610,000 clones, 95% to 97% of them singletons. The V gene lost 4 bases and the J gene lost 3 bases, with 3 bases spanning the gap. Germline values: CDR1 MNHEY, CDR2 SMNVEV (reference sequence). This CDR3 has 12 residues. The naive CD8 fraction comprised CD45RO-negative cells positively selected for CCR7 and excluded terminally differentiated effector memory CD45RA+ cells. Sequences were obtained from naive CD8+ T cells sorted from blood. J is TRBJ2-2 and V is TRBV27; D call uncertain. The origin of this receptor is a woman aged 25 to 39 in good health. The CDR3 sequence: CASSSYTGELFF. CDR3 coding DNA: TGTGCCAGCAGTTCCTACACCGGGGAGCTGTTTTTT.